Below are 22 T cell receptor beta chains sequenced from a single sample in a study of T cell changes during pregnancy in multiple sclerosis. Using immunoSEQ multiplex PCR, the repertoire was profiled, and TCRdb retains in-frame clones only, with some absent. The sample lists about 55,000 clones, roughly 93% seen once, with about 4% in the top ten. Sequencing was performed on CD8+ T cells from peripheral blood mononuclear cells, taken in the second trimester of pregnancy. These receptors were taken from a female donor with multiple sclerosis, enrolled in a pregnancy study.

The chain couples TRBV7-9 to TRBJ2-1; 10 nucleotides match TRBD2. CDR1 is SEHNR, CDR2 FQNEAQ, per germline (reference sequence). The V and J ends lost 3 bases and 6 bases, in that order; junction bases with no gene match: 8. The length of the CDR3 is 16 residues. CDR3 sequence: CASSFFQAGGPNEQFF. CDR3 in DNA: TGTGCCAGCAGCTTTTTCCAAGCGGGAGGGCCCAATGAGCAGTTCTTC.

The rearrangement links TRBV5-5 to TRBJ1-1, with D possibly being TRBD1 (6 bases). The CDR3 loop spans 14 amino acids. In germline, CDR1 is SGHKS, CDR2 YYEKEE (reference sequence). The germline V and J ends were trimmed by 7 bases and 3 bases, with 16 bases remaining between them. Here the CDR3 DNA reads TGTGCCAGCTTGAGGGGGGGGCTTGACACTGAAGCTTTCTTT. Translation gives CASLRGGLDTEAFF.

The chain carries TRBV7-9 and TRBJ1-2; 7 positions agree with TRBD1. J lost 4 bases, V lost 5 bases, and 4 bases had no gene match. The CDR3 sequence is 13 residues long. The V gene's germline CDR1 is SEHNR and CDR2 FQNEAQ (reference sequence). The CDR3 DNA reads as TGTGCCAGCAGCCGGGACAGCGCCTATGGCTACACCTTC. It specifies CASSRDSAYGYTF.

The V gene is TRBV19, the J gene TRBJ1-2; possible D gene TRBD1, 6 bases. This CDR3 is built from 14 residues. Trimming left V 0 bases short and J 6 bases short, with 11 bases between. Germline V lookup: CDR1 LNHDA, CDR2 SQIVND (reference sequence). The CDR3, as DNA: TGTGCCAGTAGTATAGAGCCCCAGGGGAATGGCTACACCTTC. It yields the protein CASSIEPQGNGYTF.

V and J are TRBV2 and TRBJ2-5; 9 bases line up with TRBD2. Germline values: CDR1 SNHLY, CDR2 FYNNEI. V shed 0 bases, J shed 5 bases, and the junction held 10 bases outside the gene matches. The CDR3 is 17 amino acids. CDR3 sequence reads: CASSEALGRGGRETQYF. The CDR3 DNA sequence: TGTGCCAGCAGTGAAGCCTTAGGGCGGGGGGGCCGGGAGACCCAGTACTTC.

The CDR3 nucleotides read TGTGCCAGCAGCGCCCTTCCAGGGGGCTGGACGGAGACCCAGTACTTC. Translated, it gives CASSALPGGWTETQYF. This sequence joins TRBV9 and TRBJ2-5; 8 bases line up with TRBD1. CDR1 and CDR2 (germline): SGDLS, YYNGEE. This CDR3 is 16 amino acids long. V gave up 3 bases and J gave up 5 bases; unmatched junction bases: 12.

The chain combines TRBV4-1 with TRBJ2-2; tentatively, D is TRBD2 (6 bases). This CDR3 spans 18 amino acids. From germline, CDR1 is MGHRA and CDR2 YSYEKL. V was clipped by 4 bases and J by 3 bases, with 21 bases between them. CDR3 loop: CASSPGGESGVDTGELFF. DNA for the CDR3: TGCGCCAGCAGCCCCGGAGGGGAATCGGGGGTAGACACCGGGGAGCTGTTTTTT.

This rearrangement joins TRBV7-3 to TRBJ2-2; 11 bases are a match to TRBD2. In germline, CDR1 is SGHTA, CDR2 FQGTGA. V shed 5 bases, J shed 6 bases, and the junction held 5 bases outside the gene matches. The CDR3 contains 15 residues. In nucleotides, the CDR3 is TGTGCCAGCAGCGGGACTAGCGGAGGGTCCGGGGAGCTGTTTTTT. It yields the protein CASSGTSGGSGELFF.

This clone was observed a single time. The chain recombines TRBV6-6 with TRBJ1-2, with 9 bases matching TRBD1. The trim removed 2 bases at V and 3 bases at J, leaving 7 bases unmatched. The CDR3 covers 16 residues. CDR1 is MNHNY, CDR2 SVGAGI, per germline (reference sequence). The CDR3 loop reads CASSYPTGQGDYGYTF. For the CDR3, the DNA is TGTGCCAGCAGTTACCCCACGGGACAGGGAGACTATGGCTACACCTTC.

This clone was seen only once. The chain recombines TRBV29-1 with TRBJ2-7; TRBD1 might be the D (6 bases). With 3 bases removed from V and 4 bases from J, the gap between germline ends came to 13 bases. CDR1 and CDR2 (germline): SQVTM, ANQGSEA. The CDR3 loop spans 13 amino acids. The CDR3, as DNA: TGCAGCGTTGAGACAGACAGGCCTTACGAGCAGTACTTC. This gives the protein CSVETDRPYEQYF.

The chain uses TRBV11-2 and TRBJ2-3; D not certain. The germline CDR1 and CDR2 sequences are SGHAT and FQNNGV. The length of the CDR3 is 15 residues. With 8 bases removed from V and 2 bases from J, the gap between germline ends came to 17 bases. For the CDR3, the DNA is TGTGCCAGCCCCGTCCCTCCAGGCGACACAGATACGCAGTATTTT. Translating it yields CASPVPPGDTDTQYF.

The chain couples TRBV15 to TRBJ2-1, with a weak D call TRBD2 (5 bases). The V gene's germline CDR1 is LNHNV and CDR2 YYDKDF (reference sequence). Trimming removed 5 bases at V and 8 bases at J, with 13 bases between. This CDR3 contains 13 residues. CDR3 nucleotide sequence: TGTGCCACCAGCGCAGGCCTAGCCTATGAGCAGTTCTTC. Residues: CATSAGLAYEQFF.

The chain employs TRBV30 and TRBJ2-2; TRBD2 is a possible D gene (5 bases). The CDR3 length is 13 residues. Between the trimmed V and J ends, which lost 8 bases and 5 bases, there was a span of 15 bases. Germline V gene lookup returns CDR1 GTSNPN and CDR2 SVGIG (reference sequence). CDR3 loop: CAGGPGKTGELFF. The CDR3 DNA reads TGTGCCGGCGGCCCGGGGAAAACCGGGGAGCTGTTTTTT.

This sequence joins TRBV5-1 and TRBJ2-7, with 9 bases identical to TRBD2. CDR1 and CDR2 from the germline V gene are SGHRS and YFSETQ. The V gene end was trimmed by 4 bases and the J gene end by 3 bases; junction bases not matched to a gene: 5. The CDR3 runs 14 residues. Here the CDR3 reads CASSPYSGGYEQYF. The CDR3 DNA reads TGCGCCAGCAGCCCATATAGCGGGGGCTACGAGCAGTACTTC.

V is TRBV6-5 and J is TRBJ2-7; D gene unclear. Germline assignment: CDR1 MNHEY and CDR2 SVGAGI. This CDR3 is built from 16 residues. With 4 bases removed from V and 0 bases from J, the gap between germline ends came to 16 bases. CDR3 in DNA: TGTGCCAGCAGTTCCAACCGAATCCCGAGCTCCTACGAGCAGTACTTC. It yields the protein CASSSNRIPSSYEQYF.

V gene TRBV7-9 combines with J gene TRBJ2-5; 11 bases fit TRBD2. The CDR3 loop spans 15 amino acids. V shed 5 bases and J 5 bases; nucleotides not matched to a gene: 7. Germline V gives CDR1 SEHNR, CDR2 FQNEAQ (reference sequence). CDR3 nucleotide sequence: TGTGCCAGCAGCCTGTTAGCGGGAGGGAAGGAGACCCAGTACTTC. Translating it yields CASSLLAGGKETQYF.

This clone was detected a few times. The V gene is TRBV5-1, the J gene TRBJ1-1; TRBD1 is a possible D gene (6 bases). V was clipped by 4 bases and J by 4 bases, with 14 bases between them. The CDR3 totals 14 residues. Germline CDR1 is SGHRS and CDR2 is YFSETQ. CDR3 sequence reads: CASSTWDISTEAFF. Here the CDR3 DNA reads TGCGCCAGCAGCACTTGGGACATTAGCACTGAAGCTTTCTTT. Based on the CDR3 plus reference TRBV5-1 and TRBJ1-1, the full variable domain is KAGVTQTPRYLIKTRGQQVTLSCSPISGHRSVSWYQQTPGQGLQFLFEYFSETQRNKGNFPGRFSGRQFSNSRSEMNVSTLELGDSALYLCASSTWDISTEAFFGQGTRLTVV.

The chain couples TRBV9 to TRBJ2-3; D is possibly TRBD1 (6 bases). V dropped 4 bases and J dropped 2 bases, with 17 bases sitting between them. The CDR3 has 16 residues. Germline V CDR1 and CDR2: SGDLS, YYNGEE. The DNA of the CDR3 is TGTGCCAGCAGCCCCTTGGAAGTGGGGGCCACAGATACGCAGTATTTT. Its protein is CASSPLEVGATDTQYF.

V is TRBV7-9 and J is TRBJ2-3, with 11 bases fitting TRBD2. From germline, CDR1 is SEHNR and CDR2 FQNEAQ (reference sequence). J gave up 3 bases and V 5 bases, and 7 bases lay outside the gene matches. This CDR3 has 16 residues. CDR3 residues: CASSPGLAGGTDTQYF. The CDR3 DNA reads TGTGCCAGCAGCCCCGGGCTAGCGGGGGGAACAGATACGCAGTATTTT.

J is TRBJ2-7 and V is TRBV4-3; 9 bases agree with TRBD2. The junction had 19 bases not matched to a gene; V was cut back by 4 bases and J by 6 bases. This CDR3 has 18 residues. From germline, CDR1 is LGHNA and CDR2 YSLEER. CDR3 bases: TGCGCCAGCAGCCCAGGAGGTCCTAGCGGGGCTCCCGCCACCGAGCAGTACTTC. This codes for CASSPGGPSGAPATEQYF.

The chain links TRBV7-6 to TRBJ2-7; D is undetermined. The CDR3 is 14 amino acids. V was pared by 6 bases and J by 3 bases, with 15 bases between. The V gene's germline CDR1 is SGHVS and CDR2 FNYEAQ. This CDR3 reads CASSSGPLDYEQYF. DNA of the CDR3: TGTGCCAGCAGTTCCGGTCCATTAGACTACGAGCAGTACTTC.

As for this clone: The sample carries other DNA sequences with the same CDR3. The chain uses TRBV27 and TRBJ2-7, with 9 bases aligning to TRBD1. V lost 3 bases to trimming and J lost 4 bases; unmatched junction nucleotides: 1. Germline V gene sequence: CDR1 MNHEY, CDR2 SMNVEV (reference sequence). The length of the CDR3 is 13 residues. CDR3 in amino acids: CASSFGQGYEQYF. CDR3 in DNA: TGTGCCAGCAGTTTCGGACAGGGGTACGAGCAGTACTTC.